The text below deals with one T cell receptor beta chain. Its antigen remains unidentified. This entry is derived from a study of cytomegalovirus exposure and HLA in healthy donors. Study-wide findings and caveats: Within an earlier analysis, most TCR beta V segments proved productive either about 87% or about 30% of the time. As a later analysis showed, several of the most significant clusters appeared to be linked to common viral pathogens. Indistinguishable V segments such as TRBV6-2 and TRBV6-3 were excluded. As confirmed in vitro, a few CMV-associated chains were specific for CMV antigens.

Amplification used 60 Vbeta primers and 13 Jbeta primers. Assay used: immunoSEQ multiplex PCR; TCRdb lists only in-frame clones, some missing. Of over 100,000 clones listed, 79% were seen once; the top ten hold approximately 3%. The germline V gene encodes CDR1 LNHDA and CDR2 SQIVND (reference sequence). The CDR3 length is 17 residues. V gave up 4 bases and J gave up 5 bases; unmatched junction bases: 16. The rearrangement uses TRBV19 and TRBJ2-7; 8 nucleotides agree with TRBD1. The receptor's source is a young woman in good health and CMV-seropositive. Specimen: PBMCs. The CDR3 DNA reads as TGTGCCAGTAGTAGACTTCCGGGACAGGTGAAGTCCCACGAGCAGTACTTC. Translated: CASSRLPGQVKSHEQYF.